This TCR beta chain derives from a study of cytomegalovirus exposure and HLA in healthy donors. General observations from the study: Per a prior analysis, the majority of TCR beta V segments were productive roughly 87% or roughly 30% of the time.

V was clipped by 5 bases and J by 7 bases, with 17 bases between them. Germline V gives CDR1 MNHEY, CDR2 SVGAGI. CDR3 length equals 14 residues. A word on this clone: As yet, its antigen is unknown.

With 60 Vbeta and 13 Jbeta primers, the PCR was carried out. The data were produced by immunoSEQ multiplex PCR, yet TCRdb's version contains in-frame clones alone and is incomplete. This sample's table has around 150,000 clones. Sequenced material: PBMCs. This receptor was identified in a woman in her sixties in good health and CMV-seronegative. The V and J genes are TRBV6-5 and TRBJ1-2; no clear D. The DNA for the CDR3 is TGTGCCAGCAGTGTCCTTCTAGGCTCGGGTGGCTACACCTTC. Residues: CASSVLLGSGGYTF.